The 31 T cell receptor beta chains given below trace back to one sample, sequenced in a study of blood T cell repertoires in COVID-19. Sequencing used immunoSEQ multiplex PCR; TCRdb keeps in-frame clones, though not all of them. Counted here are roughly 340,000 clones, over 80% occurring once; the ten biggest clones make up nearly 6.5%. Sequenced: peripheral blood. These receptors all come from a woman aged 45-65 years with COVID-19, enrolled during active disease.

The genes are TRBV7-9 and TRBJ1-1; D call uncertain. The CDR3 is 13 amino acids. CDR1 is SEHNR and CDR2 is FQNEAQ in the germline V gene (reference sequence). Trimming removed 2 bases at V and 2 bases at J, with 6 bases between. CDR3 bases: TGTGCCAGCAGCTTAATTAAAAACACTGAAGCTTTCTTT. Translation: CASSLIKNTEAFF. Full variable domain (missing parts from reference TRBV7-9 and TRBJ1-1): DTGVSQNPRHKITKRGQNVTFRCDPISEHNRLYWYRQTLGQGPEFLTYFQNEAQLEKSRLLSDRFSAERPKGSFSTLEIQRTEQGDSAMYLCASSLIKNTEAFFGQGTRLTVV.

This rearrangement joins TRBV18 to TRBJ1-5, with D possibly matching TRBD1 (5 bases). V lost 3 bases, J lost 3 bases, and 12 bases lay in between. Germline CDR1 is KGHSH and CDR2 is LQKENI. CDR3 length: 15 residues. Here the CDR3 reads CASSPQGWVNQPQHF. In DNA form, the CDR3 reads TGTGCCAGCTCACCCCAGGGATGGGTCAATCAGCCCCAGCATTTT.

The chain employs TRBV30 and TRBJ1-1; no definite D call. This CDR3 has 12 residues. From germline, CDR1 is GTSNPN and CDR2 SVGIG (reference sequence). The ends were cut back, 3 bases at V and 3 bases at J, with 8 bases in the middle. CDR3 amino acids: CAWRPRYTEAFF. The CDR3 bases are TGTGCCTGGAGGCCTAGATACACTGAAGCTTTCTTT.

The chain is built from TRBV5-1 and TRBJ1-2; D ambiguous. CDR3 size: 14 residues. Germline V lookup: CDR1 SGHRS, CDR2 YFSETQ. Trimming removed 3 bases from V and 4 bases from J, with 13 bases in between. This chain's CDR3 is CASSSAGVSYGYTF. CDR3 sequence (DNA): TGCGCCAGCAGCTCCGCTGGAGTGAGCTATGGCTACACCTTC. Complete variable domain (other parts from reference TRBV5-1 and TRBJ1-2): KAGVTQTPRYLIKTRGQQVTLSCSPISGHRSVSWYQQTPGQGLQFLFEYFSETQRNKGNFPGRFSGRQFSNSRSEMNVSTLELGDSALYLCASSSAGVSYGYTFGSGTRLTVV.

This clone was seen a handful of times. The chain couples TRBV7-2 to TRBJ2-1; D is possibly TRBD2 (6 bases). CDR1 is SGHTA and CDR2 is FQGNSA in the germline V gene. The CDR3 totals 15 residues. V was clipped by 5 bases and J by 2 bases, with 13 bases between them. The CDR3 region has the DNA TGTGCCAGCAGCCGCGGGGTCGGCGCCTACAATGAGCAGTTCTTC. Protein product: CASSRGVGAYNEQFF.

CDR3 in amino acids: CASGTGRVEKLFF. CDR3 DNA sequence: TGTGCCAGCGGGACAGGGAGGGTTGAAAAACTGTTTTTT. V usage is TRBV2 and J usage is TRBJ1-4, with 9 bases fitting TRBD1. Germline CDR1 SNHLY, CDR2 FYNNEI. Trimming removed 8 bases from V and 7 bases from J; junction bases left unmatched: 5. The CDR3 consists of 13 residues.

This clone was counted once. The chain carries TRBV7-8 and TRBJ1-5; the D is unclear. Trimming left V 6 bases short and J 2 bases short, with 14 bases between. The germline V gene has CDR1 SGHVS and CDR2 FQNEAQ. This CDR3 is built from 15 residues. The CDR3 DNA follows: TGTGCCAGCAGGGACGGGATAGTACGCAATCAGCCCCAGCATTTT. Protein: CASRDGIVRNQPQHF.

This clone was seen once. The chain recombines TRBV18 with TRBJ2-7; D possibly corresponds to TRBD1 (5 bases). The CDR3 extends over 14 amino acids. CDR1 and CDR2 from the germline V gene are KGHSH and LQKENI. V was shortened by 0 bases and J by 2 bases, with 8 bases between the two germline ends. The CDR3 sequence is CASSPPGDPYEQYF. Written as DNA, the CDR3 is TGTGCCAGCTCACCACCAGGGGATCCCTACGAGCAGTACTTC.

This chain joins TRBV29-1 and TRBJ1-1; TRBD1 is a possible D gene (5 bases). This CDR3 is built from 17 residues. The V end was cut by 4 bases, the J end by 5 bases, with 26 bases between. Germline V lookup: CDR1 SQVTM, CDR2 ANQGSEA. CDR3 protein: CSVGMSVFGQGRTEAFF. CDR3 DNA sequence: TGCAGCGTTGGAATGTCGGTGTTTGGGCAGGGAAGGACTGAAGCTTTCTTT.

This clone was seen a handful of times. CDR3 nucleotide sequence: TGTGCCAGCAGTGAAGTAAGCGGATCTGGAAACACCATATATTTT. Translation: CASSEVSGSGNTIYF. The chain couples TRBV2 to TRBJ1-3; no clear D gene. Trimming stripped 1 base from V and 1 base from J, with 8 bases between. The CDR3 is 15 amino acids. From germline, CDR1 is SNHLY and CDR2 FYNNEI.

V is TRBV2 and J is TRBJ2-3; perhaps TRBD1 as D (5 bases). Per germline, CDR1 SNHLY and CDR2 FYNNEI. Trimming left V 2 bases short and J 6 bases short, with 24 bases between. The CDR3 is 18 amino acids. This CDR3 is CASSESPLLGAHRDTQYF. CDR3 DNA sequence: TGTGCCAGCAGTGAATCCCCTCTTTTGGGCGCACACAGGGATACGCAGTATTTT.

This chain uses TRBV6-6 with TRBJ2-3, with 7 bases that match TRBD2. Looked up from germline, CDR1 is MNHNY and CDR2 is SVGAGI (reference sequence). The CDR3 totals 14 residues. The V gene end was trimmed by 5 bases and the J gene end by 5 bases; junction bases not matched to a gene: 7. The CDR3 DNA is TGTGCCAGCAGTGATTCTATAGCGGGAGATACGCAGTATTTT. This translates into CASSDSIAGDTQYF.

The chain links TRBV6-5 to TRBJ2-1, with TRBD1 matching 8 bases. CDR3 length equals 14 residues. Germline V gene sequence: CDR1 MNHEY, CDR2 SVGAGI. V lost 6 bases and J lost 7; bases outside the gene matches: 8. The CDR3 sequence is CASSQDRDVNEQFF. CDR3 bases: TGTGCCAGCAGCCAGGACAGGGATGTGAATGAGCAGTTCTTC.

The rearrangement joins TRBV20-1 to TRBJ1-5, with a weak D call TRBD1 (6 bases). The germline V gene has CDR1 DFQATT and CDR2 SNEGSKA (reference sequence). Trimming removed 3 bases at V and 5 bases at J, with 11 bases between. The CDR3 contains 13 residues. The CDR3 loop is CSASEGGDQPQHF. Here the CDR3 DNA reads TGCAGTGCTAGTGAAGGGGGGGATCAGCCCCAGCATTTT.

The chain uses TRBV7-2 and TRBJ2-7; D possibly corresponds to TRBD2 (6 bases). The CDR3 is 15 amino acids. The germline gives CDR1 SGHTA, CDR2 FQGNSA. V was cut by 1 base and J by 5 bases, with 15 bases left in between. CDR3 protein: CASSLDGGGVDEQYF. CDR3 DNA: TGTGCCAGCAGCTTAGATGGCGGCGGGGTCGACGAGCAGTACTTC. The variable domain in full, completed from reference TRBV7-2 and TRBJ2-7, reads GAGVSQSPSNKVTEKGKDVELRCDPISGHTALYWYRQSLGQGLEFLIYFQGNSAPDKSGLPSDRFSAERTGGSVSTLTIQRTQQEDSAVYLCASSLDGGGVDEQYFGPGTRLTVT.

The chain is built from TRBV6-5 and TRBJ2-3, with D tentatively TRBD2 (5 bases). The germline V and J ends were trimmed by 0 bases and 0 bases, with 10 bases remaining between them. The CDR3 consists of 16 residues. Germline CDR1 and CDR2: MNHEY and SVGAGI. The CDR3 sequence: CASSYSKAASTDTQYF. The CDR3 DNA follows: TGTGCCAGCAGTTACTCGAAAGCGGCTAGCACAGATACGCAGTATTTT.

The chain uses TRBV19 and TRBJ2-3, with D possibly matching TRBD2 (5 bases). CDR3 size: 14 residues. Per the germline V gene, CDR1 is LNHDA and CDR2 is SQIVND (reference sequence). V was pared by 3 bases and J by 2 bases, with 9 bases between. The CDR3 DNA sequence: TGTGCCAGTAGTATCCGAGCGGCCACAGATACGCAGTATTTT. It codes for CASSIRAATDTQYF.

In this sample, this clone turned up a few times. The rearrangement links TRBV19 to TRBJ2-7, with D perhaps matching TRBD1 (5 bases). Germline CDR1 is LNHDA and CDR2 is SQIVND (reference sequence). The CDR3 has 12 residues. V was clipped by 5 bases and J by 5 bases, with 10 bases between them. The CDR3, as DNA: TGTGCCAGTAGTTCTCAGGGTGACGAGCAGTACTTC. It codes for CASSSQGDEQYF. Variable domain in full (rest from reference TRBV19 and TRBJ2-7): DGGITQSPKYLFRKEGQNVTLSCEQNLNHDAMYWYRQDPGQGLRLIYYSQIVNDFQKGDIAEGYSVSREKKESFPLTVTSAQKNPTAFYLCASSSQGDEQYFGPGTRLTVT.

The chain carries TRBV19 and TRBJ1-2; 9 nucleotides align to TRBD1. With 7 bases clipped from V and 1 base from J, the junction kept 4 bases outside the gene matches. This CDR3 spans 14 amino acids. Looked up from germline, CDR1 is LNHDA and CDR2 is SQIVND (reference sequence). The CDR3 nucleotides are TGTGCCAGTACCCCGACAGGGGGTAACTATGGCTACACCTTC. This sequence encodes CASTPTGGNYGYTF.

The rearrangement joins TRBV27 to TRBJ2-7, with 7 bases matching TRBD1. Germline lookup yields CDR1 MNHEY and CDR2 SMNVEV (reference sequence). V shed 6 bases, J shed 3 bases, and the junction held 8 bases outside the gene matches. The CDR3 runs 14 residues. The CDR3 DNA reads TGTGCCAGCAGCAATATGGACAGGTACTACGAGCAGTACTTC. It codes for CASSNMDRYYEQYF.

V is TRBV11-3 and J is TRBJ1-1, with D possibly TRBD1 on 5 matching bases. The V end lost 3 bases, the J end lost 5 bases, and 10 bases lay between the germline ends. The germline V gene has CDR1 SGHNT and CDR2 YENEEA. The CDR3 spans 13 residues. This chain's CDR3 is CASSLGRVTEAFF. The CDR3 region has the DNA TGTGCCAGCAGCTTGGGCAGGGTTACTGAAGCTTTCTTT.

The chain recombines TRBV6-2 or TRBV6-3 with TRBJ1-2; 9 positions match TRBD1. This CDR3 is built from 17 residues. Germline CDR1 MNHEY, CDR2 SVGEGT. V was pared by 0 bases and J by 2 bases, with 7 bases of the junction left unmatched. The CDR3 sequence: CASSYSTGTGLNYGYTF. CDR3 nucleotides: TGTGCCAGCAGTTACTCGACGGGGACAGGGTTGAACTATGGCTACACCTTC.

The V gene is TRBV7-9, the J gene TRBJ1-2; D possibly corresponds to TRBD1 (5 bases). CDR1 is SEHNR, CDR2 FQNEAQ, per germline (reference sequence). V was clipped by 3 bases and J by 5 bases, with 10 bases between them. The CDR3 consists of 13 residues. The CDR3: CASSFVGGYGYTF. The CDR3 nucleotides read TGTGCCAGCAGCTTTGTTGGGGGGTATGGCTACACCTTC. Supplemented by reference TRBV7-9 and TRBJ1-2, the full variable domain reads DTGVSQNPRHKITKRGQNVTFRCDPISEHNRLYWYRQTLGQGPEFLTYFQNEAQLEKSRLLSDRFSAERPKGSFSTLEIQRTEQGDSAMYLCASSFVGGYGYTFGSGTRLTVV.

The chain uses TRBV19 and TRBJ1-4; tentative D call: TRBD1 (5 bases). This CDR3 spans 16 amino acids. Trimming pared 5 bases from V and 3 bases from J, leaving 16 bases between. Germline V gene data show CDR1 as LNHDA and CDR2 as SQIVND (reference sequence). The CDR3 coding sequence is TGTGCCAGTAGTCTAACCCCTTGGGGGGCTAATGAAAAACTGTTTTTT. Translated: CASSLTPWGANEKLFF.

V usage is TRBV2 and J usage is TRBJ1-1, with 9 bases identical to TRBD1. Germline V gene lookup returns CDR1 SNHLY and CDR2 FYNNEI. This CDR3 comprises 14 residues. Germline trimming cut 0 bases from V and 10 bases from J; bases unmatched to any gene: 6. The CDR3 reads CASSEAIQGAGAFF. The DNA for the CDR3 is TGTGCCAGCAGTGAAGCGATACAGGGGGCAGGAGCTTTCTTT.

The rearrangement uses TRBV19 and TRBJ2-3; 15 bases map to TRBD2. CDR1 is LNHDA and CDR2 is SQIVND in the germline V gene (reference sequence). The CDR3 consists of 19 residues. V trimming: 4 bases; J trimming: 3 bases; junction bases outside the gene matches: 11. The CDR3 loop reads CASSRRTSGRAEGTDTQYF. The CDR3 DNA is TGTGCCAGTAGTAGGAGGACTAGCGGGAGGGCCGAGGGAACAGATACGCAGTATTTT.

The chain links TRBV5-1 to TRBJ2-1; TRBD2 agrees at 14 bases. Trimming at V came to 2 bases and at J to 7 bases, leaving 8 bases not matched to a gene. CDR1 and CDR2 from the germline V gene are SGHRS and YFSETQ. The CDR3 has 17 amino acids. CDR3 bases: TGCGCCAGCAGCTTAACCGGGACTAGCGGGAGTCAAAATGAGCAGTTCTTC. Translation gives CASSLTGTSGSQNEQFF.

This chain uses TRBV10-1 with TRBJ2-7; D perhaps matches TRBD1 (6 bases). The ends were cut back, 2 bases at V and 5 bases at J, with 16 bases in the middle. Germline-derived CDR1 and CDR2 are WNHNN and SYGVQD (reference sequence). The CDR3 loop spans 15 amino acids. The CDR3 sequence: CASSEEGQGKHEQYF. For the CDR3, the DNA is TGCGCCAGCAGTGAGGAGGGGCAGGGGAAGCACGAGCAGTACTTC.

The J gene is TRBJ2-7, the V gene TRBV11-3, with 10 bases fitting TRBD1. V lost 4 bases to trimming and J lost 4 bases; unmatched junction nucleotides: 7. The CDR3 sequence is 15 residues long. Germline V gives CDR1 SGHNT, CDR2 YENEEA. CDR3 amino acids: CASSSLRQGAYEQYF. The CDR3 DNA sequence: TGTGCCAGCAGCTCCCTGCGACAGGGGGCTTACGAGCAGTACTTC.

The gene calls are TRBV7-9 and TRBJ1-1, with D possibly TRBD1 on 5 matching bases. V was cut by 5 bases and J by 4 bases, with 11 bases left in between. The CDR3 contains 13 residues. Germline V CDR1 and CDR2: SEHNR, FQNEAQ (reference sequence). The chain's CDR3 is CASSLGEGTEAFF. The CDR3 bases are TGTGCCAGCAGCCTGGGGGAGGGCACTGAAGCTTTCTTT.

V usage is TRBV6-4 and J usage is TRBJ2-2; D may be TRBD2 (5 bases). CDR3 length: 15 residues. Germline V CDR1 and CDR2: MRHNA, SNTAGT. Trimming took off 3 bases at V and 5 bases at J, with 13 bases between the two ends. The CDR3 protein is CASSEEGMVTGELFF. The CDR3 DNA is TGTGCCAGCAGTGAAGAGGGTATGGTAACCGGGGAGCTGTTTTTT.